These T cell receptor beta chains were read from a single sample in a study of tumor-infiltrating lymphocytes in primary liver carcinoma. TCRdb re-derived calls from the multiplex PCR reads in MiXCR, one entry per CDR3 protein. The repertoire has roughly 200,000 distinct CDR3 sequences, approximately 80% of them found once; the top ten carry around a sixth. Sequencing was performed on tumor tissue from primary liver carcinoma. These receptors originate from a man aged 35 to 55 with primary liver carcinoma and hepatitis B virus infection. The CDR3 runs from the conserved cysteine through the conserved F or W. A D gene is named only where the DNA matches it firmly. For some rows the clone size is stated as once, few or many, or as a class when expanded; others skip it.

D	V	size	J	CDR3	DNA
TRBD2	TRBV11-1	medium-sized	TRBJ2-1	CASSPGLAGDYNEQFF	TGTGCCAGCAGCCCTGGACTAGCGGGCGACTACAATGAGCAGTTCTTC
TRBD2	TRBV29-1	many	TRBJ2-1	CSARLAGGRNEQFF	TGCAGCGCAAGACTAGCGGGAGGTCGGAATGAGCAGTTCTTC
NA	TRBV7-9	NA	TRBJ2-7	CASNLGLGNRSPYEQYF	TGTGCCAGTAACTTAGGGCTCGGCAACCGTTCTCCCTACGAGCAGTACTTC
NA	TRBV6-1	NA	TRBJ1-4	CASNGAGLATNEKLFF	TGTGCCAGCAATGGCGCGGGTCTGGCAACTAATGAAAAACTGTTTTTT
TRBD1	TRBV19	NA	TRBJ1-2	CASSIAFGTGDGYTF	TGTGCCAGTAGTATAGCTTTCGGGACAGGGGATGGCTACACCTTC
TRBD1	TRBV11-2	NA	TRBJ2-7	CASSLRLTGESEQYF	TGTGCCAGCAGCTTACGATTGACAGGGGAAAGCGAGCAATACTTC
NA	TRBV7-9	once	TRBJ2-2	CASSRIEFNSGELFF	TGTGCCAGCAGCCGAATAGAGTTCAACTCCGGGGAGCTGTTTTTT
NA	TRBV10-3	NA	TRBJ2-4	CAISDLERNIRYF	TGTGCCATCAGTGACCTGGAGAGGAACATTCGGTACTTC
NA	TRBV4-3	NA	TRBJ2-5	CVSSQTFGSWETQYF	TGCGTCAGCAGCCAAACGTTTGGGTCTTGGGAGACCCAGTACTTC
NA	TRBV29-1	NA	TRBJ1-1	CSVAAGWDMNTEAFF	TGTAGCGTTGCGGCGGGGTGGGACATGAACACTGAAGCTTTCTTT
NA	TRBV30	few	TRBJ2-7	CVWSPPRPGSYEQYF	TGTGTCTGGAGTCCTCCTCGACCTGGATCCTACGAGCAGTATTTC
TRBD1	TRBV28	NA	TRBJ2-3	CAGSSRARTGIAGTQYF	TGTGCCGGCAGTTCGAGGGCCAGGACAGGGATAGCTGGTACGCAGTATTTT
NA	TRBV4-2	NA	TRBJ1-2	CASSALDGKYTYTF	TGTGCCAGCAGCGCCCTTGATGGGAAATATACCTACACCTTC
NA	TRBV5-6	NA	TRBJ1-1	CTSSLHGFNTEAFF	TGTACCAGCAGCTTACACGGATTTAACACTGAAGCTTTCTTT
NA	TRBV24-1	NA	TRBJ1-5	CATSDPDIGQPQHF	TGTGCCACCAGTGACCCGGACATAGGACAGCCTCAGCATTTT
NA	TRBV6-7	NA	TRBJ2-4	CVRKRSQNIQYF	TGTGTCAGGAAACGGAGCCAAAACATTCAGTACTTC
NA	TRBV11-2	NA	TRBJ2-7	CASRQGVGGGWTYERYF	TGTGCCAGCAGACAAGGAGTAGGGGGAGGGTGGACCTACGAGCGGTACTTC
NA	TRBV12-5	NA	TRBJ2-3	CTSRRDQSFTDTQYF	TGTACCAGCAGACGCGACCAGTCCTTCACAGATACGCAGTATTTT
NA	TRBV12-3/TRBV12-4	NA	TRBJ2-7	CASSFLTADYNEQYF	TGTGCCAGCAGTTTTTTGACAGCGGATTACAATGAGCAGTACTTC
TRBD1	TRBV6-1	NA	TRBJ1-2	CTSSEGRGWNTF	TGTACCAGCAGTGAAGGCAGGGGGTGGAACACCTTC
NA	TRBV6-1	NA	TRBJ2-7	CASSLGSGTNEQYF	TGTGCCAGCAGTCTTGGGTCCGGTACCAACGAGCAGTACTTC
TRBD1	TRBV5-1	NA	TRBJ2-3	CASSGTGGTDTQYF	TGCGCCAGCAGCGGGACAGGGGGCACAGATACGCAGTATTTT
NA	TRBV7-8	once	TRBJ2-7	CANSFTSHYEQYF	TGTGCCAACAGCTTTACTAGCCACTACGAACAGTACTTC
TRBD1	TRBV28	many	TRBJ2-2	CASSFPQGPYTGELFF	TGTGCCAGCAGTTTCCCACAGGGGCCTTACACCGGGGAGCTGTTTTTT
NA	TRBV5-8	NA	TRBJ2-1	CASSWGQGAKFF	NA
NA	TRBV6-1	NA	TRBJ2-3	CASSEGGTTDMKYF	TGTGCCAGCAGTGAAGGGGGCACCACAGATATGAAGTATTTT
TRBD1	TRBV11-3	NA	TRBJ2-7	CASSMGQSYEQYF	TGTGCTAGTAGCATGGGACAGTCCTACGAGCAGTACTTC
NA	TRBV2	few	TRBJ2-3	CASTGSFRTDTQYF	TGTGCCAGCACGGGGTCTTTCCGCACAGATACGCAGTATTTT
TRBD2	TRBV5-5	NA	TRBJ2-2	CASSLGGGGGGLFF	TGTGCCAGCAGCTTGGGCGGAGGAGGCGGGGGACTGTTTTTT